Below, one T cell receptor (beta chain) is given with its context. The antigen is not known. These data originate in a study of cytomegalovirus exposure and HLA in healthy donors. Study results and limitations: Analysis was carried out at a later point, and it linked a missense DCLRE1C variant to TCR beta V- and J-gene trimming.

With 60 Vbeta and 13 Jbeta primers, the PCR was carried out. Clones were read by immunoSEQ multiplex PCR, and TCRdb kept only the in-frame ones, dropping some. The sample yields 140,000 to 150,000 clones, 77% seen once. The sequence came from a male donor in good health and CMV-seronegative. The sample comprised PBMCs.

CDR3 residues: CASSLSAVLNYGYTF. The CDR3 DNA reads TGTGCCAGCAGTTTGTCGGCGGTGCTAAACTATGGCTACACCTTC. The rearrangement uses TRBV27 and TRBJ1-2; no clear D gene. Germline V gene data show CDR1 as MNHEY and CDR2 as SMNVEV (reference sequence). V lost 3 bases, J lost 2 bases, and 13 bases lay in between. The CDR3 is 15 residues long.